These 14 T cell receptor beta chains originate from one sample sequenced in a study of cytomegalovirus exposure and HLA in healthy donors. Some clones are missing from TCRdb's copy, which holds only in-frame ones; the method was immunoSEQ multiplex PCR. The table shows roughly 330,000 clones, with around 87% occurring only once. The material sequenced was PBMCs. These receptors originate from a woman in her thirties in good health and CMV-seropositive.

This clone was seen only once. The chain joins TRBV30 to TRBJ1-2, with 10 bases matching TRBD1. Trimming cost V 8 bases and J 6 bases; bases outside gene matches: 6. CDR3 length: 12 residues. Germline CDR1 and CDR2: GTSNPN and SVGIG (reference sequence). This CDR3 reads CARTGTGDGYTF. CDR3 in DNA: TGTGCCCGAACCGGGACAGGGGATGGCTACACCTTC.

The chain uses TRBV7-9 and TRBJ1-3; D may be TRBD1 (6 bases). This CDR3 contains 16 residues. The V end was cut by 6 bases, the J end by 0 bases, with 15 bases between. In germline, CDR1 is SEHNR, CDR2 FQNEAQ (reference sequence). This CDR3 is CASRDQTGSSGNTIYF. The CDR3 DNA reads as TGTGCCAGCAGGGACCAAACAGGGAGCTCTGGAAACACCATATATTTT.

The rearrangement links TRBV15 to TRBJ2-3; tentatively, D is TRBD1 (6 bases). With 4 bases removed from V and 5 bases from J, the gap between germline ends came to 13 bases. The CDR3 runs 14 residues. Germline assignment: CDR1 LNHNV and CDR2 YYDKDF (reference sequence). CDR3 residues: CATSKQGVIDTQYF. Written as DNA, the CDR3 is TGTGCCACCAGCAAACAGGGTGTCATAGATACGCAGTATTTT.

The gene calls are TRBV27 and TRBJ2-7; 8 bases agree with TRBD1. V gave up 3 bases and J gave up 6 bases; unmatched junction bases: 7. The CDR3 consists of 14 residues. The germline V gene encodes CDR1 MNHEY and CDR2 SMNVEV (reference sequence). CDR3 amino acids: CASSFPDRAGEQYF. The CDR3 DNA reads TGTGCCAGCAGTTTTCCGGACAGGGCGGGCGAGCAGTACTTC.

The CDR3 bases are TGTGCCAGCTTACAGGGTCCCGGACAAATTCCGGATGAAGCTTTCTTT. Translation gives CASLQGPGQIPDEAFF. V and J are TRBV2 and TRBJ1-1; D perhaps matches TRBD1 (6 bases). Germline V CDR1 and CDR2: SNHLY, FYNNEI. V was trimmed by 8 bases and J by 7 bases, leaving 26 bases between them. The CDR3 runs 16 residues. Using reference TRBV2 and TRBJ1-1 for the parts outside the CDR3, the full variable domain is EPEVTQTPSHQVTQMGQEVILRCVPISNHLYFYWYRQILGQKVEFLVSFYNNEISEKSEIFDDQFSVERPDGSNFTLKIRSTKLEDSAMYFCASLQGPGQIPDEAFFGQGTRLTVV.

The V and J genes are TRBV18 and TRBJ2-7, with D possibly called TRBD1 or TRBD2 (6 bases each). The CDR3 runs to 14 residues. CDR1 KGHSH and CDR2 LQKENI come from the germline V gene. V lost 6 bases and J lost 5, with 17 bases in between. The CDR3 spells CASSQGLARNEQYF. DNA of the CDR3: TGTGCCAGCTCCCAGGGGCTAGCGAGGAACGAGCAGTACTTC.

V and J are TRBV15 and TRBJ1-5; 7 bases fit TRBD1. CDR3 length: 17 residues. The trim removed 1 base at V and 2 bases at J, leaving 8 bases unmatched. The V gene's germline CDR1 is LNHNV and CDR2 YYDKDF (reference sequence). CDR3 DNA sequence: TGTGCCACCAGCAGAGTCGAAGGGGGCTTTCGCAATCAGCCCCAGCATTTT. Residues: CATSRVEGGFRNQPQHF.

This chain connects TRBV6-1 to TRBJ2-4; D is undetermined. Per the germline V gene, CDR1 is MNHNS and CDR2 is SASEGT. CDR3 length: 19 amino acids. V lost 0 bases and J lost 1, with 19 bases in between. The CDR3 DNA is TGTGCCAGCAGTGAAGCCTTGCCCGGGCAGTCGTCGGCCAAAAACATTCAGTACTTC. Protein sequence: CASSEALPGQSSAKNIQYF.

V is TRBV5-4 and J is TRBJ2-1, with D possibly being TRBD2 (6 bases). Trimming stripped 5 bases from V and 8 bases from J, with 14 bases between. Germline CDR1 and CDR2: SGHNT and YYREEE (reference sequence). There are 13 residues in the CDR3. The CDR3 bases are TGTGCCAGCAGTCTTTCTAGCGACTATGAGCAGTTCTTC. Translating it yields CASSLSSDYEQFF.

Turning to this clone: Within the sample, other DNA sequences also encode this same CDR3. The genes are TRBV7-6 and TRBJ2-7; D is unresolved. Germline-derived CDR1 and CDR2 are SGHVS and FNYEAQ. The germline V and J ends were trimmed by 0 bases and 4 bases, with 7 bases remaining between them. The length of the CDR3 is 13 residues. CDR3 sequence: CASSLAGAYEQYF. The CDR3, as DNA: TGTGCCAGCAGCTTAGCGGGCGCGTACGAGCAGTACTTC.

The chain couples TRBV27 to TRBJ1-1; D gene ambiguous. CDR3 length: 14 amino acids. The germline V and J ends were trimmed by 2 bases and 1 base, with 8 bases remaining between them. Germline V gives CDR1 MNHEY, CDR2 SMNVEV (reference sequence). CDR3 amino acids: CASSLRRTNTEAFF. CDR3 DNA: TGTGCCAGCAGTTTACGGAGGACGAACACTGAAGCTTTCTTT.

This clone has a single count. The V call is TRBV7-8, the J call TRBJ2-7; maybe TRBD1 (5 bases). Between the trimmed V and J ends, which lost 1 base and 6 bases, there was a span of 13 bases. CDR3 length: 14 residues. Looked up from germline, CDR1 is SGHVS and CDR2 is FQNEAQ. This CDR3 reads CASSLGGRVSEQYF. CDR3 in DNA: TGTGCCAGCAGCTTAGGTGGCAGGGTTAGCGAGCAGTACTTC.

The rearrangement uses TRBV6-5 and TRBJ1-3; perhaps TRBD1 as D (5 bases). Trimming took 4 bases from V and 0 from J, leaving 7 bases between them. The CDR3 loop spans 14 amino acids. The germline CDR1 and CDR2 sequences are MNHEY and SVGAGI. CDR3 nucleotides: TGTGCCAGCAGTTTTCAGGGCTCTGGAAACACCATATATTTT. Amino acid sequence: CASSFQGSGNTIYF.

The chain's CDR3 is CASSPVPGGVETQYF. The CDR3 DNA reads as TGTGCCAGCAGTCCCGTTCCCGGGGGGGTAGAGACCCAGTACTTC. V is TRBV27 and J is TRBJ2-5; 8 nucleotides align to TRBD2. J was trimmed by 4 bases and V by 5 bases; bases with no gene match: 9. The CDR3 covers 15 residues. Germline CDR1 and CDR2: MNHEY and SMNVEV (reference sequence).